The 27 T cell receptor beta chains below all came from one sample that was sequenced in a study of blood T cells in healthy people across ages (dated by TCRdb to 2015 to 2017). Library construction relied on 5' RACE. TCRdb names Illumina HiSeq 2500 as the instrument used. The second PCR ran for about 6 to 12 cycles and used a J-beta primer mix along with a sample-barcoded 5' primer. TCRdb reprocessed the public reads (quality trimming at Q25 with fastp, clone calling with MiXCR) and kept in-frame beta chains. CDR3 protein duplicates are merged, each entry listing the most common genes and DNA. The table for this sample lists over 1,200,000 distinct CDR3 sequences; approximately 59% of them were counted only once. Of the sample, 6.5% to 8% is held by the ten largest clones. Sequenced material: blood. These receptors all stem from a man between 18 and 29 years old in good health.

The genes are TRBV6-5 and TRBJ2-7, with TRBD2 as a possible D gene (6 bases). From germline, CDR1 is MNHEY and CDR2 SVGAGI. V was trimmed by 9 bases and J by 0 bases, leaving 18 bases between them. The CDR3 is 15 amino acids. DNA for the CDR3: TGTGCCAGTCGCTCTCCGGGACTCAGCTCCTACGAGCAGTACTTC. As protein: CASRSPGLSSYEQYF.

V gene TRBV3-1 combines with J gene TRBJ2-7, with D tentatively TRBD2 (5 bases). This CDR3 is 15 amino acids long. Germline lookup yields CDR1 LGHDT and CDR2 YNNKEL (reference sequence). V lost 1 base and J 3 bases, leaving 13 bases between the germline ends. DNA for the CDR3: TGTGCCAGCAGCCAAGGATCAAACGGGATCTACGAGCAGTACTTC. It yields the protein CASSQGSNGIYEQYF.

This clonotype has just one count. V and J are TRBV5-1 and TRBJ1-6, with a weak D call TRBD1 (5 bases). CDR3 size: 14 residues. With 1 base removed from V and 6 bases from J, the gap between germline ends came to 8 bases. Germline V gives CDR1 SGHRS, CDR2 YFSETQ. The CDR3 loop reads CASSLNRFNSPLHF. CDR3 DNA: TGCGCCAGCAGCTTGAACAGGTTTAATTCACCCCTCCACTTT.

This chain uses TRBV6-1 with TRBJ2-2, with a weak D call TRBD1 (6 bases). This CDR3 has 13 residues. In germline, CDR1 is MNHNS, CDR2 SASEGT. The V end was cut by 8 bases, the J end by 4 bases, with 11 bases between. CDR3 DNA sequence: TGTGCCAGCGAGGGGGACATCACCGGGGAGCTGTTTTTT. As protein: CASEGDITGELFF.

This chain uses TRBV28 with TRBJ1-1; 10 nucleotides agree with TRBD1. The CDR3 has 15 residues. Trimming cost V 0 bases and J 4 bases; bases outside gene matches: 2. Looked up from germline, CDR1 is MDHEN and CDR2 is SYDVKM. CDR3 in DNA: TGTGCCAGCAGTTTATGGGACAGGGGGGTCACTGAAGCTTTCTTT. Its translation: CASSLWDRGVTEAFF.

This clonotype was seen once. DNA for the CDR3: TGTGCCAGCAGCCCTCTCTTATCTCTCAATGAGCAGTTCTTC. Translated, it gives CASSPLLSLNEQFF. The chain is built from TRBV6-5 and TRBJ2-1; D gene unclear. This CDR3 region has 14 residues. The ends were cut back, 6 bases at V and 6 bases at J, with 15 bases in the middle. Germline lookup yields CDR1 MNHEY and CDR2 SVGAGI.

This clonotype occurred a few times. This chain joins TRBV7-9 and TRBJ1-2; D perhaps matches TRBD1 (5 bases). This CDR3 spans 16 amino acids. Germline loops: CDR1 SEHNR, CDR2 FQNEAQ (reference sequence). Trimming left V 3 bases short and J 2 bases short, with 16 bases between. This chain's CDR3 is CASSLDLLTGNYGYTF. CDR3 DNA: TGTGCCAGCAGCTTGGACCTACTCACAGGAAACTATGGCTACACCTTC.

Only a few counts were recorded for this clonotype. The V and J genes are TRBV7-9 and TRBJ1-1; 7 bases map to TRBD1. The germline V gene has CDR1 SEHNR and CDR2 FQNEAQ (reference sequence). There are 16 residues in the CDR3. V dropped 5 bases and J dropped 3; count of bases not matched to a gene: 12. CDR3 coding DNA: TGTGCCAGCAGCCATACGAACAGGGGCCCTTACACTGAAGCTTTCTTT. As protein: CASSHTNRGPYTEAFF.

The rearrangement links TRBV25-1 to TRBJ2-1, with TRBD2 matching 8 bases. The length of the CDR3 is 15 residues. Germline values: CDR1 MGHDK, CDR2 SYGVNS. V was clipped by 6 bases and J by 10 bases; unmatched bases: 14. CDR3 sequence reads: CASRQTSALPVEQFF. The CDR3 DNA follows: TGTGCCAGCAGACAGACTAGCGCGCTTCCTGTAGAGCAGTTCTTC.

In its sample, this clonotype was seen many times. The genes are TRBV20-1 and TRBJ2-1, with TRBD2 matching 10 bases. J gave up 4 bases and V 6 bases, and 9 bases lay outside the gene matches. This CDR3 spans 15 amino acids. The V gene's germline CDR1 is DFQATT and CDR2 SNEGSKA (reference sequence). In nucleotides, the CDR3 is TGCAGTGCCCCCCCGACTAGCGGGTATTACAATGAGCAGTTCTTC. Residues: CSAPPTSGYYNEQFF.

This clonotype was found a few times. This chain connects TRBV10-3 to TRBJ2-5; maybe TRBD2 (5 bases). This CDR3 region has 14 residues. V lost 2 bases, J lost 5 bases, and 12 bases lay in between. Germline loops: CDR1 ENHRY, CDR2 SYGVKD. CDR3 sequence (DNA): TGTGCCATCAGTGAGGATAGGAGGTGGGAGACCCAGTACTTC. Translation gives CAISEDRRWETQYF.

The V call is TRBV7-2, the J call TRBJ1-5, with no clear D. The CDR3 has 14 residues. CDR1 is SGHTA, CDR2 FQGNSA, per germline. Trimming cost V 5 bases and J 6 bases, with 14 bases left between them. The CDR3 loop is CASSPDPGGQPQHF. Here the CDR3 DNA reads TGTGCCAGCAGCCCTGATCCAGGTGGTCAGCCCCAGCATTTT.

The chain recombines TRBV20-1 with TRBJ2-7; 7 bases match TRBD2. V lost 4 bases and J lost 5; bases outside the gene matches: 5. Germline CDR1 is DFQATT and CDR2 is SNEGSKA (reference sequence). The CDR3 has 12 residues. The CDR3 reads CSATGGVNEQYF. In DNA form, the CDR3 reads TGCAGTGCTACGGGGGGTGTAAACGAGCAGTACTTC.

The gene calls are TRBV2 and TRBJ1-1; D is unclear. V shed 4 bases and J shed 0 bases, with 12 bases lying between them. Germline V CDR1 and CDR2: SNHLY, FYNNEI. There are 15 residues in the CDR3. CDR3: CASSVERVMNTEAFF. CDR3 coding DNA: TGTGCCAGCAGTGTGGAGAGGGTCATGAACACTGAAGCTTTCTTT.

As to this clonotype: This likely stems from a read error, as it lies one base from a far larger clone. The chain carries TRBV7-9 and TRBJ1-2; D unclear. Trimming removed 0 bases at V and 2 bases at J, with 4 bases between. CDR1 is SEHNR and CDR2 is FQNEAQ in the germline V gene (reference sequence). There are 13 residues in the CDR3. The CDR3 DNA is TGTGCCAGCAGCTTAGCACAAAACTATGGCTACACCTTC. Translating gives CASSLAQNYGYTF.

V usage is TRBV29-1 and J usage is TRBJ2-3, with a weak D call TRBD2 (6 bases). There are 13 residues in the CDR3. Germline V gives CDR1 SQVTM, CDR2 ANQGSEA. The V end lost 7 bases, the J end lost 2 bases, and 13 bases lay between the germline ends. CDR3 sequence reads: CSGRGGFTDTQYF. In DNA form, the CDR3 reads TGCAGCGGGCGGGGCGGTTTCACAGATACGCAGTATTTT.

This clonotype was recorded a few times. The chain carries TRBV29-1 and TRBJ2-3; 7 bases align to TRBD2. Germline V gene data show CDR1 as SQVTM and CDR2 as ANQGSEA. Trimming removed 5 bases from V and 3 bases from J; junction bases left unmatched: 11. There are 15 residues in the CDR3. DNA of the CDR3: TGCAGCGTTCACTGGACTAGGCGGTGGACAGATACGCAGTATTTT. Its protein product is CSVHWTRRWTDTQYF.

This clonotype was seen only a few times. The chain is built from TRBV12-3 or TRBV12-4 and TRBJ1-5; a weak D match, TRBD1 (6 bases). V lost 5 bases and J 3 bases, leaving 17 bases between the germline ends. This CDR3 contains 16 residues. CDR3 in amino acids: CASSQLGHGLNQPQHF. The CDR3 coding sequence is TGTGCCAGCAGTCAACTGGGACACGGCCTCAATCAGCCCCAGCATTTT.

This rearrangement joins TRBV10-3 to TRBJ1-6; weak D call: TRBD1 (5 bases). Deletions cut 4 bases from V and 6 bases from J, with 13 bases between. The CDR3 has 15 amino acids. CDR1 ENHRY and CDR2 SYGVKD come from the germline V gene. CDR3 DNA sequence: TGTGCCATCAGTGTCCAGGGACCCTCTAATTCACCCCTCCACTTT. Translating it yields CAISVQGPSNSPLHF.

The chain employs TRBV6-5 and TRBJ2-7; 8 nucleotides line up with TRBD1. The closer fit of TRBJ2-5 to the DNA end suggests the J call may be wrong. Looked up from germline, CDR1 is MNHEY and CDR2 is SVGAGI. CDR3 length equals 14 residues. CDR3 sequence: CASSWVDRGETQYF. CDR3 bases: TGTGCCAGCAGTTGGGTTGACAGGGGTGAGACCCAGTACTTC.

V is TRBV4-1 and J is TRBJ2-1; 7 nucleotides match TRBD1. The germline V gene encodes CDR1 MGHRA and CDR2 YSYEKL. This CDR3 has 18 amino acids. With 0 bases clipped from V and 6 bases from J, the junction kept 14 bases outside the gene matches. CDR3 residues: CASSQDGVGGLVRNEQFF. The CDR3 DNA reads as TGCGCCAGCAGCCAAGATGGGGTAGGGGGCCTCGTCCGCAATGAGCAGTTCTTC.

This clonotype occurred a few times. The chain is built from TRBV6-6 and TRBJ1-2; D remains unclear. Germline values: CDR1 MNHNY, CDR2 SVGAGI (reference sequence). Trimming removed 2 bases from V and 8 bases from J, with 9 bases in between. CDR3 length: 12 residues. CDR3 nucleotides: TGTGCCAGCAGTTACGGGGTGGAGGGCTACACCTTC. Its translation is CASSYGVEGYTF.

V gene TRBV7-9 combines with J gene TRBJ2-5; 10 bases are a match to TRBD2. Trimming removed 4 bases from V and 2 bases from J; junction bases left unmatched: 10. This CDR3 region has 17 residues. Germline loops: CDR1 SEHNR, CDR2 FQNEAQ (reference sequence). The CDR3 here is CASSSTARTSGQETQYF. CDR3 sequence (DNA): TGTGCCAGCAGCTCTACGGCCAGGACTAGCGGACAAGAGACCCAGTACTTC.

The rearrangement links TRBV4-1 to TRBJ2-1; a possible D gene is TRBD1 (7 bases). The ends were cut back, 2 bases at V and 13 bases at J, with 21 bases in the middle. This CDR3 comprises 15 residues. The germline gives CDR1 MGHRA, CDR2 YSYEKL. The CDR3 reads CASSQRQGSGETQFF. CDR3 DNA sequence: TGCGCCAGCAGCCAAAGACAGGGCTCGGGAGAGACCCAGTTCTTC.

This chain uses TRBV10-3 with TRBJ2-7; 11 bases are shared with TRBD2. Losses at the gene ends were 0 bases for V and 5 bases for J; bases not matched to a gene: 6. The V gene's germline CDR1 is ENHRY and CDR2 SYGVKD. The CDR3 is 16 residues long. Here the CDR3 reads CAISESTASGRNEQYF. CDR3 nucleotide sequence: TGTGCCATCAGTGAGTCGACGGCTAGCGGGAGGAACGAGCAGTACTTC.

Here the CDR3 DNA reads TGTGCCAGCAGCTTTGCAGATTTCTATGGCTACACCTTC. Residues: CASSFADFYGYTF. The rearrangement links TRBV7-9 to TRBJ1-2; no reliable D call. In germline, CDR1 is SEHNR, CDR2 FQNEAQ (reference sequence). The CDR3 covers 13 residues. Trimming cost V 3 bases and J 4 bases, with 9 bases left between them. Full variable domain (rest looked up from reference TRBV7-9 and TRBJ1-2): DTGVSQNPRHKITKRGQNVTFRCDPISEHNRLYWYRQTLGQGPEFLTYFQNEAQLEKSRLLSDRFSAERPKGSFSTLEIQRTEQGDSAMYLCASSFADFYGYTFGSGTRLTVV.

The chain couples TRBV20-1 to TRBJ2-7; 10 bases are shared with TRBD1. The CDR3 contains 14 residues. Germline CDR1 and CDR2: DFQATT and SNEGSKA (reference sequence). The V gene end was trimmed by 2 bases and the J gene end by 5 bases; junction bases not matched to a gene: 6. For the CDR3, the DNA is TGCAGTGCTAGAACATGGGACAGGGGCCACGAGCAGTACTTC. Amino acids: CSARTWDRGHEQYF.